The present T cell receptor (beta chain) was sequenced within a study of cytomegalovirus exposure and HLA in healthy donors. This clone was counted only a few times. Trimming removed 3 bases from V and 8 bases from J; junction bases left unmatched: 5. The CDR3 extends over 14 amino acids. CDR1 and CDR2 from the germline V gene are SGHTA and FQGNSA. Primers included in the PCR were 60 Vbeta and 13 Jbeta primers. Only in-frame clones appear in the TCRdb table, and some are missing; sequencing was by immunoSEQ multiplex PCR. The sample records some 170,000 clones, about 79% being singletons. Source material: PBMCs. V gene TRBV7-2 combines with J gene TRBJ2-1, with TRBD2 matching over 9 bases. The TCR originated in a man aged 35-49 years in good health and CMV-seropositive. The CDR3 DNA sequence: TGTGCCAGCAGCTTTAGCGGGAGTTCGGATGAGCAGTTCTTC. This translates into CASSFSGSSDEQFF.